This TCR beta chain was observed in a study of blood T cell repertoires in COVID-19. The CDR3 runs to 16 residues. Authors' analysis steps: Amplification of reference gene primers was used by the study to estimate nucleated cell counts. Clones were sequenced by immunoSEQ multiplex PCR, and TCRdb holds only the in-frame ones, with some missing. V and J calls and clone size follow that table, whereas D and trimming were derived from the DNA. The table includes roughly 80,000 clones, over 90% detected once. This clonotype was obtained from a man in his fifties or sixties with acute or convalescent COVID-19. Sequenced input: peripheral blood. The chain carries TRBV21-1 and TRBJ1-2. TRBV21-1 is a listed pseudogene. CDR3 in amino acids: CASSKAPAWRTYGYTF. The CDR3 DNA reads as TGTGCCAGCAGCAAAGCCCCGGCTTGGAGGACCTATGGCTACACCTTC.